The 5 T cell receptor beta chains reported below all come from one sample, sequenced in a study of cytomegalovirus exposure and HLA in healthy donors. The PCR ran on 60 Vbeta and 13 Jbeta primers. Sequencing was performed with immunoSEQ multiplex PCR; in TCRdb, only in-frame clones are kept and a portion is missing. The sample has some 80,000 clones, approximately 79% seen once. Input material: PBMCs. The receptors derive from a human donor in good health.

CDR3 amino acids: CASSPGVARRNYNEQFF. The CDR3 bases are TGTGCCAGCAGCCCGGGGGTCGCGCGAAGAAACTACAATGAGCAGTTCTTC. The chain recombines TRBV7-9 with TRBJ2-1, with a tentative D call TRBD2 (6 bases). The CDR3 contains 17 residues. Deletions cut 5 bases from V and 3 bases from J, with 20 bases between. From germline, CDR1 is SEHNR and CDR2 FQNEAQ (reference sequence).

The chain uses TRBV18 and TRBJ1-1; D gene ambiguous. Germline V gene data show CDR1 as KGHSH and CDR2 as LQKENI. The CDR3 contains 14 residues. V was shortened by 0 bases and J by 1 base, with 6 bases between the two germline ends. CDR3 coding DNA: TGTGCCAGCTCACCACCGTCAGAGAACACTGAAGCTTTCTTT. This codes for CASSPPSENTEAFF.

This chain links TRBV19 with TRBJ2-6, with a tentative D call TRBD1 (5 bases). This CDR3 has 18 residues. Deletions cut 5 bases from V and 1 base from J, with 18 bases between. CDR1 and CDR2 (germline): LNHDA, SQIVND (reference sequence). CDR3 sequence reads: CASSPGHKIRSGANVLTF. CDR3 DNA sequence: TGTGCCAGTAGTCCCGGACATAAGATACGGTCTGGGGCCAACGTCCTGACTTTC. Full variable domain (remainder filled in from reference TRBV19 and TRBJ2-6): DGGITQSPKYLFRKEGQNVTLSCEQNLNHDAMYWYRQDPGQGLRLIYYSQIVNDFQKGDIAEGYSVSREKKESFPLTVTSAQKNPTAFYLCASSPGHKIRSGANVLTFGAGSRLTVL.

The rearrangement uses TRBV7-9 and TRBJ1-4; tentative D call: TRBD1 (5 bases). The CDR3 length is 15 residues. Germline-derived CDR1 and CDR2 are SEHNR and FQNEAQ (reference sequence). The V and J ends lost 3 bases and 0 bases respectively, with 8 bases between them. CDR3 DNA: TGTGCCAGCAGCTTGGGACTCGCAACTAATGAAAAACTGTTTTTT. Its protein is CASSLGLATNEKLFF.

This chain links TRBV6-5 with TRBJ1-3, with 11 bases lining up with TRBD1. The CDR3 consists of 14 residues. With 6 bases clipped from V and 9 bases from J, the junction kept 7 bases outside the gene matches. Germline V CDR1 and CDR2: MNHEY, SVGAGI. CDR3 DNA sequence: TGTGCCAGCAGCCGCCGGGACAGGGGGTCCACCATATATTTT. It specifies CASSRRDRGSTIYF.